The T cell receptor beta chain under discussion was sequenced for a study of blood T cell repertoires in COVID-19. The method was immunoSEQ multiplex PCR; TCRdb's version includes in-frame clones alone and lacks a portion of them. The sample carries 200,000 or so clones, about four fifths recorded once. Germline lookup yields CDR1 LGHDT and CDR2 YNNKEL (reference sequence). J gave up 3 bases and V 4 bases, and 18 bases lay outside the gene matches. The CDR3 has 20 residues. Sequences were obtained from PBMCs or T cells enriched from blood (not recorded which). The TCR was taken from a man in his 60s who had recovered from COVID-19. The chain combines TRBV3-1 (or the pseudogene TRBV3-2) with TRBJ2-1; TRBD2 matches 10 bases. CDR3 protein: CASSPGGSRASGGSYNEQFF. The CDR3 bases are TGTGCCAGCAGCCCCGGGGGTAGTCGGGCTAGCGGGGGCAGCTACAATGAGCAGTTCTTC.